Below, 2 T cell receptor beta chains from the same sample are listed, as sequenced in a study of blood T cell repertoires in COVID-19. Data came from immunoSEQ multiplex PCR; TCRdb stores just in-frame clones and leaves some out. Of 450,000 or so clones in the sample, about 91% were seen once. Sequencing was performed on peripheral blood. The receptors shown here come from a man aged 18 to 30 with COVID-19, enrolled during active disease.

The chain combines TRBV2 with TRBJ2-1; TRBD2 aligns across 11 bases. Losses at the gene ends were 3 bases for V and 4 bases for J; bases not matched to a gene: 2. In germline, CDR1 is SNHLY, CDR2 FYNNEI. This CDR3 has 15 amino acids. The CDR3: CASSEGLAEYNEQFF. The DNA of the CDR3 is TGTGCCAGCAGTGAGGGACTAGCGGAGTACAATGAGCAGTTCTTC.

J is TRBJ1-5 and V is TRBV27, with 9 bases matching TRBD1. This CDR3 is 16 amino acids long. After removal of 4 bases from V and 6 bases from J, the junction contained 10 bases not matched to a gene. Looked up from germline, CDR1 is MNHEY and CDR2 is SMNVEV (reference sequence). The CDR3 DNA reads as TGTGCCAGCAGTTACACAGGGGGCATAGGTCGTCAGCCCCAGCATTTT. It encodes CASSYTGGIGRQPQHF.